This T cell receptor (beta chain) stems from a study of radiotherapy plus CTLA-4 blockade in lung cancer. About the study: Objective responses were seen in 18% of patients, disease control in roughly 30%.

Notes on this clone: Its matching antigen is unknown.

TCRdb's copy holds only in-frame clones and misses some; the assay was immunoSEQ multiplex PCR. The sample has tens of thousands of clones, about 88% seen once. General study results and limits: TCR clones originating in tumors grew in number in blood after radiotherapy plus ipilimumab.

Germline-derived CDR1 and CDR2 are KGHSH and LQKENI. CDR3 size: 13 residues. The V and J ends lost 2 bases and 4 bases respectively, with 6 bases between them. Chemo-refractory metastatic non-small-cell lung cancer patients were treated with focal radiation plus CTLA-4 blockade with ipilimumab. V is TRBV18 and J is TRBJ2-1; D uncertain. Source: peripheral blood, taken from a patient treated with radiotherapy plus ipilimumab. This TCR derives from a human donor with non-small cell lung cancer whose response to radiotherapy plus ipilimumab could not be evaluated. The CDR3 loop reads CASSPGQYNEQFF. DNA of the CDR3: TGTGCCAGCTCACCAGGGCAGTACAATGAGCAGTTCTTC.